The 32 T cell receptor beta chains below all came from one sample that was sequenced in a study of T cells after yellow fever vaccination. MiXCR, applied by TCRdb to the 5' RACE reads, yields one record per CDR3 protein. The table records 600,000 to 750,000 distinct CDR3 sequences, 12% of them present only once. The sequences come from PBMCs, collected on the day of the yellow fever booster vaccination. The origin of the receptors is a man aged 25-45 years who received the YFV17D yellow fever vaccine.

The chain links TRBV27 to TRBJ2-7; perhaps TRBD2 as D (6 bases). Germline-derived CDR1 and CDR2 are MNHEY and SMNVEV (reference sequence). V lost 2 bases and J 6 bases, leaving 14 bases between the germline ends. CDR3 length equals 14 residues. This CDR3 is CASSLRDSSVEQYF. As DNA, the CDR3 is TGTGCCAGCAGTTTAAGGGACTCGTCAGTCGAGCAGTACTTC.

The sample holds a few counts of this clonotype. This chain links TRBV10-2 with TRBJ2-1; D may be TRBD2 (5 bases). The CDR3 is 12 amino acids. Germline values: CDR1 WSHSY, CDR2 SAAADI. The V and J ends lost 2 bases and 14 bases respectively, with 13 bases between them. CDR3 coding DNA: TGCGCCAGCAGTGAGAGGGCGGGCGTCGAGTTCTTC. This translates into CASSERAGVEFF.

In its sample, this clonotype was seen a few times. This chain uses TRBV7-6 with TRBJ2-5, with 8 bases matching TRBD1. With V trimmed by 5 bases and J by 1 base, 6 bases remained unmatched. Germline loops: CDR1 SGHVS, CDR2 FNYEAQ. The CDR3 totals 15 residues. CDR3 coding DNA: TGTGCCAGCAGCGTGCAGCAGGGGGCCCAAGAGACCCAGTACTTC. Translated: CASSVQQGAQETQYF. The entire variable domain, with the rest obtained from reference TRBV7-6 and TRBJ2-5, is as follows: GAGVSQSPRYKVTKRGQDVALRCDPISGHVSLYWYRQALGQGPEFLTYFNYEAQQDKSGLPNDRFSAERPEGSISTLTIQRTEQRDSAMYRCASSVQQGAQETQYFGPGTRLLVL.

There are a few counts of this clonotype. The V and J genes are TRBV7-9 and TRBJ2-3; no clear D. This CDR3 region has 12 residues. Trimming took off 5 bases at V and 6 bases at J, with 9 bases between the two ends. Germline V gene sequence: CDR1 SEHNR, CDR2 FQNEAQ (reference sequence). CDR3 DNA sequence: TGTGCCAGCAGCGCCTTATCGGATACGCAGTATTTT. Residues: CASSALSDTQYF. The complete variable domain, with remaining parts taken from reference TRBV7-9 and TRBJ2-3, reads DTGVSQNPRHKITKRGQNVTFRCDPISEHNRLYWYRQTLGQGPEFLTYFQNEAQLEKSRLLSDRFSAERPKGSFSTLEIQRTEQGDSAMYLCASSALSDTQYFGPGTRLTVL.

CDR3 residues: CASSLEYGGQFF. In DNA, the CDR3 is TGTGCCAGCAGCTTAGAGTACGGTGGGCAGTTCTTC. The chain links TRBV7-2 to TRBJ2-1; D is undetermined. V was pared by 1 base and J by 12 bases, with 10 bases between. CDR3 length: 12 amino acids. In germline, CDR1 is SGHTA, CDR2 FQGNSA.

This chain uses TRBV4-3 with TRBJ2-7; 7 bases fit TRBD1. In germline, CDR1 is LGHNA, CDR2 YSLEER. V shed 0 bases and J 2 bases; nucleotides not matched to a gene: 7. This CDR3 region has 16 residues. The CDR3 sequence: CASSQDDGTDTYEQYF. The CDR3 nucleotides read TGCGCCAGCAGCCAAGATGATGGGACAGACACCTACGAGCAGTACTTC.

In this sample, this clonotype turned up a few times. V is TRBV29-1 and J is TRBJ2-7; 8 positions match TRBD1. Germline assignment: CDR1 SQVTM and CDR2 ANQGSEA. Losses at the gene ends were 4 bases for V and 7 bases for J; bases not matched to a gene: 6. The CDR3 covers 12 residues. The CDR3 sequence: CSVARQGQEQYF. The CDR3 bases are TGCAGCGTTGCCCGACAGGGGCAAGAGCAGTACTTC.

This clonotype was detected only a few times. The genes are TRBV5-1 and TRBJ2-5, with D uncertain. The germline gives CDR1 SGHRS, CDR2 YFSETQ. The CDR3 extends over 15 amino acids. V was trimmed by 4 bases and J by 5 bases, leaving 18 bases between them. The CDR3 protein is CASSLPIGNGETQYF. In nucleotides, the CDR3 is TGCGCCAGCAGCCTCCCGATAGGGAACGGGGAGACCCAGTACTTC.

This clonotype was observed a handful of times. The chain's CDR3 is CSASLGANEKLFF. CDR3 nucleotides: TGCAGTGCTAGTTTGGGGGCTAATGAAAAACTGTTTTTT. The chain is built from TRBV20-1 and TRBJ1-4; D is perhaps TRBD1 (5 bases). Germline-derived CDR1 and CDR2 are DFQATT and SNEGSKA (reference sequence). The V gene lost 3 bases and the J gene lost 3 bases, with 8 bases spanning the gap. The length of the CDR3 is 13 residues.

This clonotype was observed at least ten times. The chain employs TRBV6-1 and TRBJ2-4, with D possibly TRBD1 on 5 matching bases. This CDR3 is 15 amino acids long. V lost 7 bases and J lost 3, with 16 bases in between. Germline V gene sequence: CDR1 MNHNS, CDR2 SASEGT. The CDR3 loop is CASTPSGPGKNIQYF. As DNA, the CDR3 is TGTGCCAGCACCCCGTCAGGGCCGGGCAAAAACATTCAGTACTTC.

This clonotype was observed a few times. This chain connects TRBV12-3 or TRBV12-4 to TRBJ1-1; D gene unclear. The CDR3 has 13 amino acids. V was clipped by 10 bases and J by 2 bases, with 14 bases between them. CDR3 nucleotide sequence: TGTGCCACTAAGCATGGTTCTAACACTGAAGCTTTCTTT. Translation: CATKHGSNTEAFF.

Many counts were recorded for this clonotype. The chain couples TRBV10-3 to TRBJ2-3; D not certain. The CDR3 contains 12 residues. Trimming took 5 bases from V and 4 from J, leaving 7 bases between them. CDR1 is ENHRY, CDR2 SYGVKD, per germline. As DNA, the CDR3 is TGTGCCATCAGTAAAGGGTCAGATACGCAGTATTTT. It is translated as CAISKGSDTQYF.

The chain recombines TRBV12-3 or TRBV12-4 with TRBJ2-5; D unresolved. The V end lost 4 bases, the J end lost 2 bases, and 5 bases lay between the germline ends. The CDR3 length is 12 residues. The CDR3 bases are TGTGCCAGCAGTTCCATACAAGAGACCCAGTACTTC. Residues: CASSSIQETQYF.

This clonotype was recorded only once. The chain uses TRBV5-6 and TRBJ2-7, with TRBD2 matching over 12 bases. Germline values: CDR1 SGHDT, CDR2 YYEEEE. V lost 2 bases, J lost 5 bases, and 8 bases stayed unmatched. The length of the CDR3 is 16 residues. Written as DNA, the CDR3 is TGTGCCAGCAGCTTCAAGACTAGCGGGAGTTCCCACGAGCAGTACTTC. As protein: CASSFKTSGSSHEQYF.

The chain links TRBV7-2 to TRBJ2-1; 7 bases match TRBD1. The V and J ends lost 5 bases and 3 bases, in that order; junction bases with no gene match: 10. The CDR3 runs to 16 residues. Germline V gene lookup returns CDR1 SGHTA and CDR2 FQGNSA. The CDR3 loop is CASSPEDRILYNEQFF. Written as DNA, the CDR3 is TGTGCCAGCAGCCCCGAGGACAGGATTCTCTACAATGAGCAGTTCTTC.

The rearrangement uses TRBV30 and TRBJ2-7; a weak D match, TRBD2 (6 bases). Germline CDR1 and CDR2: GTSNPN and SVGIG (reference sequence). The CDR3 spans 14 residues. Trimming took 1 base from V and 4 from J, leaving 14 bases between them. The CDR3, as DNA: TGTGCCTGGAGTGAGGAAGCGGGTCCGTACGAGCAGTACTTC. As protein: CAWSEEAGPYEQYF.

In this sample, this clonotype turned up many times. The chain recombines TRBV20-1 with TRBJ2-7; D may correspond to TRBD1 or TRBD2 (6 bases each). Trimming left V 6 bases short and J 3 bases short, with 12 bases between. This CDR3 is 12 amino acids long. Germline V lookup: CDR1 DFQATT, CDR2 SNEGSKA (reference sequence). CDR3 protein: CSASRGGYEQYF. The CDR3, as DNA: TGCAGTGCGAGCAGGGGAGGCTACGAGCAGTACTTC.

This clonotype was seen only a few times. V gene TRBV5-1 combines with J gene TRBJ2-5, with D unresolved. The CDR3 is 14 amino acids. V gave up 4 bases and J gave up 0 bases, with 10 bases separating them. Germline loops: CDR1 SGHRS, CDR2 YFSETQ. CDR3 in amino acids: CASSQRVHQETQYF. DNA of the CDR3: TGCGCCAGCAGCCAACGAGTTCACCAAGAGACCCAGTACTTC.

This clonotype has only a few counts. V and J are TRBV5-1 and TRBJ2-1, with 10 bases matching TRBD2. V was clipped by 6 bases and J by 9 bases; unmatched bases: 9. The CDR3 length is 14 residues. Looked up from germline, CDR1 is SGHRS and CDR2 is YFSETQ. This CDR3 reads CASISAGGPGEQFF. CDR3 sequence (DNA): TGCGCCAGCATATCAGCGGGAGGGCCGGGTGAGCAGTTCTTC.

This clonotype has more than one count but fewer than ten. The V and J genes are TRBV5-1 and TRBJ2-7, with a possible D match to TRBD2 (5 bases). V lost 3 bases to trimming and J lost 2 bases, with 9 bases between them. This CDR3 is built from 13 residues. Germline CDR1 SGHRS, CDR2 YFSETQ. Written as DNA, the CDR3 is TGCGCCAGCAGCTCTCTAGCAACCTACGAGCAGTACTTC. This encodes CASSSLATYEQYF.

The rearrangement uses TRBV19 and TRBJ2-1, with unresolved D. CDR1 LNHDA and CDR2 SQIVND come from the germline V gene (reference sequence). V dropped 5 bases and J dropped 3 bases, with 14 bases sitting between them. The CDR3 is 15 residues long. CDR3 nucleotide sequence: TGTGCCAGTAGTCTTTGGCGGTACCACTACAATGAGCAGTTCTTC. Protein product: CASSLWRYHYNEQFF.

The chain uses TRBV6-1 and TRBJ2-6, with unresolved D. In germline, CDR1 is MNHNS, CDR2 SASEGT. The length of the CDR3 is 15 residues. The germline V and J ends were trimmed by 7 bases and 4 bases, with 14 bases remaining between them. In DNA, the CDR3 is TGTGCCAGCACCAACTCGGGTTTCGGGGCCAACGTCCTGACTTTC. This gives the protein CASTNSGFGANVLTF.

This clonotype has only a few counts. The chain joins TRBV18 to TRBJ2-7; maybe TRBD2 (5 bases). Germline V lookup: CDR1 KGHSH, CDR2 LQKENI. V lost 3 bases to trimming and J lost 4 bases, with 19 bases between them. This CDR3 comprises 16 residues. CDR3 protein: CASSPALAGSGYEQYF. DNA for the CDR3: TGTGCCAGCTCACCGGCCCTGGCGGGTAGTGGTTACGAGCAGTACTTC.

In its sample, this clonotype was seen a few times. The rearrangement links TRBV6-5 to TRBJ2-3; 10 positions match TRBD2. In germline, CDR1 is MNHEY, CDR2 SVGAGI. CDR3 length: 15 residues. With V trimmed by 2 bases and J by 5 bases, 4 bases remained unmatched. CDR3: CASSYLAGVVDTQYF. The CDR3 coding sequence is TGTGCCAGCAGTTACCTAGCGGGAGTGGTAGATACGCAGTATTTT.

This clonotype was counted a few times. The chain is built from TRBV4-3 and TRBJ2-3, with 7 nucleotides matching TRBD1. CDR3 length equals 14 residues. CDR1 is LGHNA, CDR2 YSLEER, per germline. The V and J ends lost 3 bases and 2 bases, in that order; junction bases with no gene match: 2. The CDR3 region is CASSQDRFTDTQYF. CDR3 nucleotides: TGCGCCAGCAGCCAGGACAGGTTCACAGATACGCAGTATTTT.

The V gene is TRBV20-1, the J gene TRBJ2-7, with D maybe TRBD1 (6 bases). Germline CDR1 and CDR2: DFQATT and SNEGSKA (reference sequence). Between the trimmed V and J ends, which lost 6 bases and 0 bases, there was a span of 15 bases. The CDR3 consists of 14 residues. CDR3 protein: CSAPTGQISYEQYF. The CDR3 nucleotides read TGCAGTGCCCCTACGGGACAAATCTCCTACGAGCAGTACTTC.

This clonotype came up a few times. The CDR3 protein is CASRDSGSSYEQYF. CDR3 nucleotides: TGTGCCAGCAGGGATAGCGGGAGTTCCTACGAGCAGTACTTC. The chain has TRBV27 and TRBJ2-7, with 9 bases fitting TRBD2. CDR1 MNHEY and CDR2 SMNVEV come from the germline V gene (reference sequence). The CDR3 runs to 14 residues. The trim removed 6 bases at V and 1 base at J, leaving 4 bases unmatched.

The chain joins TRBV7-2 to TRBJ1-2; tentative D call: TRBD1 (5 bases). The germline gives CDR1 SGHTA, CDR2 FQGNSA. The CDR3 is 14 residues long. V was trimmed by 5 bases and J by 3 bases, leaving 13 bases between them. The CDR3 nucleotides are TGTGCCAGCAGCGGGACGGGAGGGGACTATGGCTACACCTTC. Translation: CASSGTGGDYGYTF.

This clonotype has more than one count but fewer than ten. The chain is built from TRBV10-3 and TRBJ1-6; D remains ambiguous. V lost 7 bases and J lost 7, with 11 bases in between. The CDR3 contains 13 residues. CDR1 and CDR2 from the germline V gene are ENHRY and SYGVKD. CDR3 sequence (DNA): TGTGCCATCAAGGGCAGCCTAAATTCACCCCTCCACTTT. It codes for CAIKGSLNSPLHF.

Notes on this clonotype: One junction end does not reproduce the germline sequence, and a read error may be involved. V usage is TRBV15 and J usage is TRBJ2-1; unclear D gene. The CDR3 sequence is 14 residues long. Germline CDR1 reads LNHNV; CDR2 reads YYDKDF (reference sequence). The CDR3 DNA reads as TGTGCCGCCAGCAGTCTAGGACCGATCAATGAGCAGTTCTTC. Translated: CAASSLGPINEQFF.

This chain connects TRBV5-1 to TRBJ2-3; 11 nucleotides match TRBD2. Losses at the gene ends were 7 bases for V and 4 bases for J; bases not matched to a gene: 8. The CDR3 runs 15 residues. Per germline, CDR1 SGHRS and CDR2 YFSETQ. The CDR3 bases are TGCGCCAGCGGCGAGGGGACTAGCGGAGCAGATACGCAGTATTTT. Protein sequence: CASGEGTSGADTQYF.

This clonotype was seen a handful of times. The chain couples TRBV27 to TRBJ2-7; weak D call: TRBD2 (6 bases). V was trimmed by 9 bases and J by 2 bases, leaving 23 bases between them. Germline assignment: CDR1 MNHEY and CDR2 SMNVEV (reference sequence). The CDR3 runs 16 residues. The CDR3: CASPQPAPGTPYEQYF. CDR3 coding DNA: TGTGCCAGTCCACAACCGGCGCCGGGGACTCCCTACGAGCAGTACTTC.